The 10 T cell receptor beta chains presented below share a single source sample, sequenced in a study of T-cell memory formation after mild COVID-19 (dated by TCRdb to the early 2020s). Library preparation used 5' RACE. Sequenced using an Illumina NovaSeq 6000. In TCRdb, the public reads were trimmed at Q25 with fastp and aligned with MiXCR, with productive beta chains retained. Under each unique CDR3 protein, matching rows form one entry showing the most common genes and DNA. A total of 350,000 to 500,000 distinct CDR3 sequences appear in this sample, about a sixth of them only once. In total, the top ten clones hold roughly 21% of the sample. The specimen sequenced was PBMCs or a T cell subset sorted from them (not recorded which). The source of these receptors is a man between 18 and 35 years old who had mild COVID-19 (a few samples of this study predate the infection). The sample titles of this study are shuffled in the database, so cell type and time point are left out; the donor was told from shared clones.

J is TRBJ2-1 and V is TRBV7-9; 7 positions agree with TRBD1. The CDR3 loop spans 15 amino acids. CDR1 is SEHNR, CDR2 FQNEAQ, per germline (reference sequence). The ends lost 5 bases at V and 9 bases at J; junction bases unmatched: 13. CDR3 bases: TGTGCCAGCAGCACCTACAGGGGTCACGCGCGTGAGCAGTTCTTC. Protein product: CASSTYRGHAREQFF.

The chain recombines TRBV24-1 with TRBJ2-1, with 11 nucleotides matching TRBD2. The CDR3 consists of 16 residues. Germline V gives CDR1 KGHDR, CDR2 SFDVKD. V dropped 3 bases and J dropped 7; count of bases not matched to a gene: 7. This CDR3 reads CATSDLSGGAGNEQFF. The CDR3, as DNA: TGTGCCACCAGTGATCTTAGCGGGGGGGCGGGTAATGAGCAGTTCTTC.

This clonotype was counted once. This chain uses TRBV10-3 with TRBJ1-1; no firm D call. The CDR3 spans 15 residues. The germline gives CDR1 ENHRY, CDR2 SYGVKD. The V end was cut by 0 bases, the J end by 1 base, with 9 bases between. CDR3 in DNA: TGTGCCATCAGTGAGTCGACTCTGTCGAACACTGAAGCTTTCTTT. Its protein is CAISESTLSNTEAFF.

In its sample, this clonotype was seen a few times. The CDR3 loop reads CASSGSGPRTEAFF. DNA for the CDR3: TGTGCCAGCAGCGGATCAGGGCCGCGAACTGAAGCTTTCTTT. This chain joins TRBV13 and TRBJ1-1, with TRBD1 as a possible D gene (5 bases). CDR3 size: 14 residues. CDR1 PRHDT and CDR2 FYEKMQ come from the germline V gene (reference sequence). V lost 5 bases and J 5 bases, leaving 15 bases between the germline ends. The whole variable domain, filled in from reference TRBV13 and TRBJ1-1, reads AAGVIQSPRHLIKEKRETATLKCYPIPRHDTVYWYQQGPGQDPQFLISFYEKMQSDKGSIPDRFSAQQFSDYHSELNMSSLELGDSALYFCASSGSGPRTEAFFGQGTRLTVV.

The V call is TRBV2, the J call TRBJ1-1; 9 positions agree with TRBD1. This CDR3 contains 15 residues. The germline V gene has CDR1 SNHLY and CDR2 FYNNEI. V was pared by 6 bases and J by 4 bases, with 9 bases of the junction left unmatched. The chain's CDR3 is CASSARGQGGTEAFF. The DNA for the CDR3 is TGTGCCAGCAGCGCGCGGGGACAGGGAGGCACTGAAGCTTTCTTT.

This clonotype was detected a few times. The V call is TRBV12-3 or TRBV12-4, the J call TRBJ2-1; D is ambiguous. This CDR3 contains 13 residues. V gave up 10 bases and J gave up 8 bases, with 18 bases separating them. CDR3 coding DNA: TGTGCCACTTCCGGGCTGACCCGCGATGAGCAGTTCTTC. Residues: CATSGLTRDEQFF.

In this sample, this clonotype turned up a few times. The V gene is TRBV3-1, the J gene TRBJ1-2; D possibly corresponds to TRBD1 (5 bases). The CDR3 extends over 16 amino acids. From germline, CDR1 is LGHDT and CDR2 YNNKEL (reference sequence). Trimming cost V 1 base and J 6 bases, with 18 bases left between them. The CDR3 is CASSQAPGRRVHGYTF. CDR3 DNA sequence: TGTGCCAGCAGCCAAGCACCGGGCCGCAGGGTCCATGGCTACACCTTC. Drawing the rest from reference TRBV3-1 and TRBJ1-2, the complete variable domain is DTAVSQTPKYLVTQMGNDKSIKCEQNLGHDTMYWYKQDSKKFLKIMFSYNNKELIINETVPNRFSPKSPDKAHLNLHINSLELGDSAVYFCASSQAPGRRVHGYTFGSGTRLTVV.

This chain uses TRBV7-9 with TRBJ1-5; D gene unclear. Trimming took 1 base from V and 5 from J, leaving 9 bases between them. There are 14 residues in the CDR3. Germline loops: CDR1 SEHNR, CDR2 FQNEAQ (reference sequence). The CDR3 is CASSLEDIYQPQHF. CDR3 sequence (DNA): TGTGCCAGCAGCTTAGAGGATATCTATCAGCCCCAGCATTTT.

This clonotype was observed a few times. The CDR3 sequence is CASSEGQGYGYTF. The CDR3 DNA reads as TGTGCCAGCAGTGAAGGACAGGGTTATGGCTACACCTTC. The chain combines TRBV12-3 or TRBV12-4 with TRBJ1-2, with 8 bases identical to TRBD1. Trimming at V came to 5 bases and at J to 5 bases, leaving 4 bases not matched to a gene. The CDR3 runs to 13 residues.

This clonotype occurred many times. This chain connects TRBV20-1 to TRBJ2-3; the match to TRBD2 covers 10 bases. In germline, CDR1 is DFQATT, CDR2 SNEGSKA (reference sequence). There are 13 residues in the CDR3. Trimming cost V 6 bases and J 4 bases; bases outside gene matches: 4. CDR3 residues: CSAFSGGSDTQYF. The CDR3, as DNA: TGCAGTGCGTTTAGCGGGGGGTCAGATACGCAGTATTTT.